These 30 T cell receptor beta chains were all obtained from the same sample, sequenced in a study of glioma-infiltrating T cells. Amplification of TCR alpha and beta CDR3 regions from RNA used iRepertoire nested multiplex PCR. TCRdb passed the multiplex PCR reads through MiXCR, listing each CDR3 protein once. The repertoire holds about 200,000 distinct CDR3 sequences, with more than 25% as singletons. Sequenced input: glioma tissue, nonneoplastic brain tissue, or PBMCs (not recorded which). The receptors shown here come from a human donor with low-grade glioma or glioblastoma, undergoing nonglioma brain surgery, or in good health (not recorded which).

This clonotype was picked up a small number of times. CDR3 bases: TGCAGCGCCACTCTAACGGGGGCAGACACTGAAGCTTTCTTT. It codes for CSATLTGADTEAFF. This chain links TRBV29-1 with TRBJ1-1, with D perhaps TRBD1 (6 bases). This CDR3 comprises 14 residues. CDR1 and CDR2 from the germline V gene are SQVTM and ANQGSEA. Between the trimmed V and J ends, which lost 7 bases and 3 bases, there was a span of 18 bases. Full variable domain (rest looked up from reference TRBV29-1 and TRBJ1-1): SAVISQKPSRDICQRGTSLTIQCQVDSQVTMMFWYRQQPGQSLTLIATANQGSEATYESGFVIDKFPISRPNLTFSTLTVSNMSPEDSSIYLCSATLTGADTEAFFGQGTRLTVV.

The rearrangement uses TRBV12-3 or TRBV12-4 and TRBJ2-2; perhaps TRBD1 as D (7 bases). With 6 bases removed from V and 7 bases from J, the gap between germline ends came to 12 bases. This CDR3 has 13 residues. The CDR3 DNA is TGTGCCAGCAGGCGACAGGGAGGCGGGGAGCTGTTTTTT. Protein: CASRRQGGGELFF.

The chain has TRBV19 and TRBJ1-2; D is undetermined. The CDR3 is 14 residues long. V was trimmed by 7 bases and J by 8 bases, leaving 20 bases between them. Germline CDR1 reads LNHDA; CDR2 reads SQIVND (reference sequence). CDR3 coding DNA: TGTGCCAGTACTAGAGATTTGGTGGCGGCCGGCTACACCTTC. The encoded protein is CASTRDLVAAGYTF.

With respect to this clonotype: The junction departs from germline at one end; a sequencing error may be responsible. This rearrangement joins TRBV11-2 to TRBJ2-3; either TRBD1 or TRBD2 may supply D (5 bases each). The V gene's germline CDR1 is SGHAT and CDR2 FQNNGV. This CDR3 contains 16 residues. In nucleotides, the CDR3 is TGCGCCAGCATCCCTGATTGGCGAGGGGGCACAGATACGCAGTATTTT. This translates into CASIPDWRGGTDTQYF.

The J gene is TRBJ1-5, the V gene TRBV5-4; 7 nucleotides align to TRBD1. This CDR3 comprises 15 residues. V lost 4 bases to trimming and J lost 1 base; unmatched junction nucleotides: 5. Germline CDR1 is SGHNT and CDR2 is YYREEE (reference sequence). The CDR3 DNA reads as TGTGCCAGCAGCCAGGGGGGCTTAAGCAATCAGCCCCAGCATTTT. Translating gives CASSQGGLSNQPQHF.

In this sample, this clonotype turned up a few times. A read error is possible here, since a much larger clone lies one base away. The V and J genes are TRBV27 and TRBJ2-1; 10 bases line up with TRBD2. The CDR3 spans 16 residues. The V segment lost 3 bases and the J segment 6 bases; nucleotides outside the gene matches: 8. Germline V gives CDR1 MNHEY, CDR2 SMNVEV (reference sequence). The CDR3 is CASSFSTSGILNEQFF. As DNA, the CDR3 is TGTGCCAGCAGTTTTAGCACTAGCGGGATCCTCAATGAGCAGTTCTTC.

This clonotype was seen only a few times. This chain connects TRBV6-1 to TRBJ2-1; TRBD2 agrees at 8 bases. The CDR3 loop spans 15 amino acids. The trim removed 6 bases at V and 10 bases at J, leaving 14 bases unmatched. Per germline, CDR1 MNHNS and CDR2 SASEGT. The DNA for the CDR3 is TGTGCCAGCAGCCGGGGGGGGGGAACTCCAAGAGAGCAGTTCTTC. This codes for CASSRGGGTPREQFF.

This clonotype was counted at least ten times. This rearrangement joins TRBV20-1 to TRBJ2-7, with a tentative D call TRBD2 (6 bases). Trimming pared 2 bases from V and 2 bases from J, leaving 13 bases between. The CDR3 loop spans 14 amino acids. Germline loops: CDR1 DFQATT, CDR2 SNEGSKA (reference sequence). Here the CDR3 reads CSARIADNPYEQYF. DNA of the CDR3: TGCAGTGCTAGAATAGCGGACAATCCCTACGAGCAGTACTTC.

The chain recombines TRBV20-1 with TRBJ2-7; 10 bases match TRBD2. Germline values: CDR1 DFQATT, CDR2 SNEGSKA (reference sequence). The ends lost 3 bases at V and 7 bases at J; junction bases unmatched: 6. This CDR3 region has 13 residues. CDR3 region: CSARPSGSGEQYF. Written as DNA, the CDR3 is TGCAGTGCTAGGCCTAGCGGGAGTGGAGAGCAGTACTTC.

This clonotype was seen repeatedly, ten times or more. V usage is TRBV27 and J usage is TRBJ1-1; D ambiguous. Trimming left V 3 bases short and J 0 bases short, with 11 bases between. Germline V gives CDR1 MNHEY, CDR2 SMNVEV (reference sequence). CDR3 length: 15 residues. This CDR3 is CASSFGGSVNTEAFF. CDR3 coding DNA: TGTGCCAGCAGTTTTGGTGGATCCGTGAACACTGAAGCTTTCTTT.

This clonotype has a count of ten or more. This chain connects TRBV18 to TRBJ1-1, with a tentative D call TRBD1 (6 bases). The CDR3 is 15 residues long. Trimming took off 6 bases at V and 3 bases at J, with 17 bases between the two ends. Germline CDR1 is KGHSH and CDR2 is LQKENI. CDR3: CASSVGAGGDTEAFF. In DNA, the CDR3 is TGTGCCAGCTCCGTGGGAGCGGGGGGCGACACTGAAGCTTTCTTT. Supplemented by reference TRBV18 and TRBJ1-1, the full variable domain reads NAGVMQNPRHLVRRRGQEARLRCSPMKGHSHVYWYRQLPEEGLKFMVYLQKENIIDESGMPKERFSAEFPKEGPSILRIQQVVRGDSAAYFCASSVGAGGDTEAFFGQGTRLTVV.

In regard to this clonotype: A much more abundant neighbour one base away suggests this may be a read error. The chain combines TRBV2 with TRBJ1-3; TRBD1 aligns across 7 bases. The CDR3 runs to 16 residues. The germline V gene encodes CDR1 SNHLY and CDR2 FYNNEI. The V gene end was trimmed by 5 bases and the J gene end by 1 base; junction bases not matched to a gene: 8. As DNA, the CDR3 is TGTGCCAGCAGTTGGATGAGGGGGCGGTCTGGAAACACCATATATTTT. Encoded protein: CASSWMRGRSGNTIYF. The full variable domain, rest sourced from reference TRBV2 and TRBJ1-3, is EPEVTQTPSHQVTQMGQEVILRCVPISNHLYFYWYRQILGQKVEFLVSFYNNEISEKSEIFDDQFSVERPDGSNFTLKIRSTKLEDSAMYFCASSWMRGRSGNTIYFGEGSWLTVV.

In its sample, this clonotype was seen many times. The chain has TRBV7-2 and TRBJ2-7; 9 bases map to TRBD2. After removal of 8 bases from V and 9 bases from J, the junction contained 11 bases not matched to a gene. CDR3 length: 13 amino acids. Germline V lookup: CDR1 SGHTA, CDR2 FQGNSA. This chain's CDR3 is CASGASGIAGQYF. CDR3 bases: TGTGCCAGCGGCGCTAGCGGGATTGCGGGGCAGTACTTC. The full variable domain, with the rest looked up from reference TRBV7-2 and TRBJ2-7, is GAGVSQSPSNKVTEKGKDVELRCDPISGHTALYWYRQSLGQGLEFLIYFQGNSAPDKSGLPSDRFSAERTGGSVSTLTIQRTQQEDSAVYLCASGASGIAGQYFGPGTRLTVT.

The rearrangement joins TRBV12-5 to TRBJ2-3; no clear D. CDR3 length: 14 residues. Germline CDR1 LGHNT, CDR2 FRNRAP. The germline V and J ends were trimmed by 6 bases and 3 bases, with 13 bases remaining between them. The CDR3 is CASGPPLDTDTQYF. The DNA for the CDR3 is TGTGCTAGTGGCCCCCCTCTTGATACAGATACGCAGTATTTT.

This clonotype has at least ten counts. V gene TRBV18 combines with J gene TRBJ2-3; D perhaps matches TRBD2 (5 bases). The CDR3 runs to 15 residues. Germline lookup yields CDR1 KGHSH and CDR2 LQKENI. Trimming left V 5 bases short and J 6 bases short, with 18 bases between. For the CDR3, the DNA is TGTGCCAGCTCAACTACTAGAGGCGTTCCTGATACGCAGTATTTT. This gives the protein CASSTTRGVPDTQYF.

This clonotype was recorded many times. This rearrangement joins TRBV7-6 to TRBJ1-1, with a possible D match to TRBD1 (6 bases). V lost 5 bases and J lost 1, with 11 bases in between. Germline values: CDR1 SGHVS, CDR2 FNYEAQ. The CDR3 sequence is 14 residues long. The CDR3 nucleotides read TGTGCCAGCAGCCGAGACAGGACGAACACTGAAGCTTTCTTT. This gives the protein CASSRDRTNTEAFF.

At least ten counts were recorded for this clonotype. The chain combines TRBV4-2 with TRBJ2-3, with 9 nucleotides matching TRBD1. The CDR3 consists of 15 residues. The V and J ends lost 5 bases and 1 base, in that order; junction bases with no gene match: 4. Germline V CDR1 and CDR2: LGHNA, YNFKEQ. CDR3 sequence reads: CASSVRDRGTDTQYF. The CDR3 DNA follows: TGTGCCAGCAGCGTCCGGGACAGGGGCACAGATACGCAGTATTTT.

The chain is built from TRBV14 and TRBJ2-7, with D perhaps TRBD1 or TRBD2 (5 bases each). The germline V gene has CDR1 SGHDN and CDR2 FVKESK. CDR3 length: 14 amino acids. Trimming took 3 bases from V and 6 from J, leaving 15 bases between them. As DNA, the CDR3 is TGTGCCAGCAGCCAGGTATTGGGGGTCGCCGAGCAGTACTTC. Its protein product is CASSQVLGVAEQYF.

This clonotype has a count of ten or more. The CDR3 sequence is CATSRDIASGETQYF. CDR3 nucleotide sequence: TGTGCCACCAGCAGAGATATAGCGAGTGGGGAGACCCAGTACTTC. V gene TRBV15 combines with J gene TRBJ2-5; maybe TRBD2 (5 bases). This CDR3 region has 15 residues. V lost 0 bases to trimming and J lost 5 bases, with 13 bases between them. Germline assignment: CDR1 LNHNV and CDR2 YYDKDF (reference sequence).

This clonotype was counted between two and nine times. This chain uses TRBV5-5 with TRBJ1-2, with D perhaps TRBD1 (6 bases). There are 16 residues in the CDR3. Looked up from germline, CDR1 is SGHKS and CDR2 is YYEKEE (reference sequence). Trimming took off 0 bases at V and 7 bases at J, with 19 bases between the two ends. The CDR3 nucleotides are TGTGCCAGCAGCTTGGAAGGGGAAGGGGGATGCGGTGGCTACACCTTC. This codes for CASSLEGEGGCGGYTF.

This clonotype was seen at least ten times. The V call is TRBV12-3 or TRBV12-4, the J call TRBJ1-1; tentative D call: TRBD1 (5 bases). V was pared by 4 bases and J by 4 bases, with 13 bases between. CDR3 length: 14 amino acids. CDR3 sequence reads: CASSWAGEVTEAFF. The CDR3 DNA reads as TGTGCCAGCAGTTGGGCGGGGGAAGTCACTGAAGCTTTCTTT.

There are many counts of this clonotype. This chain connects TRBV19 to TRBJ1-1; a weak D match, TRBD1 (6 bases). Germline lookup yields CDR1 LNHDA and CDR2 SQIVND (reference sequence). The CDR3 consists of 14 residues. The V end lost 1 base, the J end lost 7 bases, and 13 bases lay between the germline ends. The CDR3 region is CASSIGGGLGEAFF. CDR3 coding DNA: TGTGCCAGTAGTATAGGTGGGGGCTTGGGTGAAGCTTTCTTT. The full variable domain, completed using reference TRBV19 and TRBJ1-1, is DGGITQSPKYLFRKEGQNVTLSCEQNLNHDAMYWYRQDPGQGLRLIYYSQIVNDFQKGDIAEGYSVSREKKESFPLTVTSAQKNPTAFYLCASSIGGGLGEAFFGQGTRLTVV.

As for this clonotype: A much larger clone lies one base from this, so it may be a read error. The chain carries TRBV7-6 and TRBJ1-4; D call uncertain. The germline CDR1 and CDR2 sequences are SGHVS and FNYEAQ. CDR3 length: 13 amino acids. CDR3 sequence: CTLEGSTNEKLFF. CDR3 in DNA: TGTACCCTCGAAGGGTCAACTAATGAAAAACTGTTTTTT.

The chain employs TRBV9 and TRBJ2-3, with TRBD2 matching over 9 bases. This CDR3 region has 15 residues. CDR1 and CDR2 from the germline V gene are SGDLS and YYNGEE. Trimming took 3 bases from V and 3 from J; bases not matched to a gene: 5. The CDR3 here is CASSGGTSSTDTQYF. Written as DNA, the CDR3 is TGTGCCAGCAGCGGCGGGACTAGCAGTACAGATACGCAGTATTTT.

This clonotype was recorded many times. The rearrangement joins TRBV28 to TRBJ1-2, with D possibly being TRBD1 (5 bases). The CDR3 covers 14 residues. Germline-derived CDR1 and CDR2 are MDHEN and SYDVKM. V dropped 6 bases and J dropped 6 bases, with 17 bases sitting between them. The CDR3 sequence is CASRKTALKDGYTF. For the CDR3, the DNA is TGTGCCAGCAGAAAGACAGCTTTGAAAGATGGCTACACCTTC.

This clonotype occurred many times. V usage is TRBV7-6 and J usage is TRBJ2-1, with 7 bases fitting TRBD1. Trimming removed 1 base from V and 3 bases from J; junction bases left unmatched: 6. CDR1 is SGHVS and CDR2 is FNYEAQ in the germline V gene. The CDR3 runs to 16 residues. As DNA, the CDR3 is TGTGCCAGCAGCTTAGTAGAGGGGGCGAGCTACAATGAGCAGTTCTTC. Its protein is CASSLVEGASYNEQFF.

In its sample, this clonotype was seen many times. One end of the junction varies from germline; a read error may be responsible. V is TRBV7-2 and J is TRBJ2-5; TRBD2 agrees at 10 bases. Germline CDR1 and CDR2: SGHTA and FQGNSA. The CDR3 extends over 15 amino acids. The CDR3 region is CASTLRASGRETQYF. As DNA, the CDR3 is TGTGCCAGCACCTTAAGGGCTAGCGGGAGAGAGACCCAGTACTTC. Together with reference TRBV7-2 and TRBJ2-5, the CDR3 gives the full variable domain: GAGVSQSPSNKVTEKGKDVELRCDPISGHTALYWYRQSLGQGLEFLIYFQGNSAPDKSGLPSDRFSAERTGGSVSTLTIQRTQQEDSAVYLCASTLRASGRETQYFGPGTRLLVL.

This clonotype was seen ten or more times. CDR3 DNA sequence: TGTGCCAGCAGTTTCAAAGGACTAGCGGCGAACACCGGGGAGCTGTTTTTT. Translated: CASSFKGLAANTGELFF. The chain has TRBV6-1 and TRBJ2-2; 10 bases line up with TRBD2. Looked up from germline, CDR1 is MNHNS and CDR2 is SASEGT. The CDR3 is made up of 17 amino acids. V lost 5 bases to trimming and J lost 0 bases; unmatched junction nucleotides: 6.

At least ten counts were recorded for this clonotype. The chain is built from TRBV20-1 and TRBJ1-1; TRBD1 is a possible D gene (6 bases). The CDR3 has 13 amino acids. Germline lookup yields CDR1 DFQATT and CDR2 SNEGSKA (reference sequence). The V end was cut by 1 base, the J end by 3 bases, with 9 bases between. The CDR3 sequence: CSARGRGDTEAFF. In DNA form, the CDR3 reads TGCAGTGCTAGAGGCAGGGGAGACACTGAAGCTTTCTTT.

The chain employs TRBV4-1 and TRBJ1-1; 8 bases are shared with TRBD1. The V gene end was trimmed by 1 base and the J gene end by 6 bases; junction bases not matched to a gene: 7. The CDR3 totals 15 residues. The V gene's germline CDR1 is MGHRA and CDR2 YSYEKL. The CDR3 bases are TGCGCCAGCAGCCAAGGAACAGGGGGATACGCTGAAGCTTTCTTT. It specifies CASSQGTGGYAEAFF.